The 28 T cell receptor beta chains reported below all come from one sample, sequenced in a study of T cells in Graves' hyperthyroidism and ophthalmopathy. Amplification of TCR beta CDR3 regions used RNA as the template. A first-round RT-PCR of the TCR CDR3 used the HTBI primer set. TCRdb analysed the multiplex PCR reads with MiXCR anew, one entry per CDR3 protein. The data hold about 420,000 distinct CDR3 sequences, with more than 15% observed a single time. Sequenced input: blood. These TCRs come from a woman under 30 with Graves' hyperthyroidism.

About this clonotype itself: A much larger clone is a single base away; this may be a read error. The CDR3 loop reads CASSEENRGAGESLHF. The CDR3 DNA reads TGTGCCAGCAGTGAAGAAAATCGGGGGGCAGGGGAATCCCTCCACTTT. The chain couples TRBV6-1 to TRBJ1-6; D may be TRBD1 (6 bases). CDR1 MNHNS and CDR2 SASEGT come from the germline V gene. The CDR3 is 16 residues long. The V gene lost 1 base and the J gene lost 14 bases, with 21 bases spanning the gap.

The CDR3 sequence is CSAIRTSGNTIYF. The DNA for the CDR3 is TGCAGTGCTATAAGGACCTCTGGAAACACCATATATTTT. The chain employs TRBV20-1 and TRBJ1-3; no clear D gene. CDR3 length equals 13 residues. Trimming left V 4 bases short and J 0 bases short, with 7 bases between. Per the germline V gene, CDR1 is DFQATT and CDR2 is SNEGSKA (reference sequence).

This clonotype was counted ten times or more. CDR3 DNA: TGTGCCAGCAGGGACCGACAGGGGGGGACTGAAGCTTTCTTT. Protein: CASRDRQGGTEAFF. The chain couples TRBV2 to TRBJ1-1, with TRBD1 matching over 9 bases. CDR1 and CDR2 from the germline V gene are SNHLY and FYNNEI. J lost 5 bases, V lost 6 bases, and 7 bases had no gene match. CDR3 length: 14 residues.

The V gene is TRBV9, the J gene TRBJ2-7, with D perhaps matching TRBD2 (6 bases). The CDR3 totals 14 residues. The V end lost 4 bases, the J end lost 7 bases, and 18 bases lay between the germline ends. Germline CDR1 is SGDLS and CDR2 is YYNGEE. The CDR3, as DNA: TGTGCCAGCAGCCCGTCCGGGACTCCAGCGGAGCAGTACTTC. This encodes CASSPSGTPAEQYF. The whole variable domain, filled in from reference TRBV9 and TRBJ2-7, reads DSGVTQTPKHLITATGQRVTLRCSPRSGDLSVYWYQQSLDQGLQFLIQYYNGEERAKGNILERFSAQQFPDLHSELNLSSLELGDSALYFCASSPSGTPAEQYFGPGTRLTVT.

The chain uses TRBV7-9 and TRBJ2-7; 10 bases line up with TRBD2. Per germline, CDR1 SEHNR and CDR2 FQNEAQ (reference sequence). The CDR3 spans 16 residues. Trimming at V came to 5 bases and at J to 3 bases, leaving 10 bases not matched to a gene. The CDR3 nucleotides are TGTGCCAGCAGCCACGTCCGAGGGACTAGCGACTACGAGCAGTACTTC. It specifies CASSHVRGTSDYEQYF.

This clonotype appeared a few times. The chain links TRBV4-1 to TRBJ2-3, with D perhaps being TRBD1 or TRBD2 (5 bases each). The CDR3 totals 17 residues. V was clipped by 0 bases and J by 6 bases, with 19 bases between them. Per germline, CDR1 MGHRA and CDR2 YSYEKL. The CDR3 spells CASSQEGWVRGADTQYF. The CDR3 DNA reads as TGCGCCAGCAGCCAAGAGGGGTGGGTCCGAGGGGCCGATACGCAGTATTTT.

This clonotype has at least ten counts. This chain uses TRBV7-8 with TRBJ2-7; TRBD2 is a possible D gene (6 bases). Trimming shortened V by 6 bases and J by 5 bases, and 14 bases separated the two germline ends. The CDR3 length is 13 residues. Per germline, CDR1 SGHVS and CDR2 FQNEAQ. Written as DNA, the CDR3 is TGTGCCAGCAGGTCCGGGACTTTAGACGAGCAGTACTTC. Protein: CASRSGTLDEQYF.

This clonotype was seen just once. V usage is TRBV30 and J usage is TRBJ1-2, with D unresolved. Germline CDR1 and CDR2: GTSNPN and SVGIG (reference sequence). Trimming took off 8 bases at V and 3 bases at J, with 34 bases between the two ends. This CDR3 has 19 residues. CDR3 protein: CAGNSQILGSVCVDYGYTF. The CDR3, as DNA: TGTGCCGGCAACTCCCAGATTTTGGGGAGCGTTTGTGTTGACTATGGCTACACCTTC.

This clonotype was found a few times. The gene calls are TRBV10-3 and TRBJ1-3; D is uncertain. The CDR3 runs 15 residues. Trimming pared 5 bases from V and 0 bases from J, leaving 11 bases between. Germline CDR1 and CDR2: ENHRY and SYGVKD. In DNA, the CDR3 is TGTGCCATCAGTAGCAGCGAACGCTCTGGAAACACCATATATTTT. It translates to CAISSSERSGNTIYF.

The V gene is TRBV10-3, the J gene TRBJ2-3; no firm D call. This CDR3 has 14 residues. CDR1 is ENHRY and CDR2 is SYGVKD in the germline V gene. Trimming left V 8 bases short and J 2 bases short, with 14 bases between. CDR3 region: CAISAAAYTDTQYF. Written as DNA, the CDR3 is TGTGCCATCTCTGCGGCAGCATACACAGATACGCAGTATTTT.

This clonotype turned up a few times. The rearrangement uses TRBV4-3 and TRBJ2-3; TRBD1 or TRBD2 may be the D gene (5 bases each). Between the trimmed V and J ends, which lost 4 bases and 3 bases, there was a span of 17 bases. Germline lookup yields CDR1 LGHNA and CDR2 YSLEER. This CDR3 contains 16 residues. The chain's CDR3 is CASSPRGELLTDTQYF. The CDR3 nucleotides read TGCGCCAGCAGCCCCCGAGGGGAGCTACTAACAGATACGCAGTATTTT.

This chain joins TRBV18 and TRBJ2-2, with D tentatively TRBD2 (5 bases). The germline V and J ends were trimmed by 3 bases and 4 bases, with 21 bases remaining between them. The germline V gene encodes CDR1 KGHSH and CDR2 LQKENI. The CDR3 consists of 18 residues. In DNA, the CDR3 is TGTGCCAGCTCACCTAGGGCTAGCCGATCCTCGACCACCGGGGAGCTGTTTTTT. Translated, it gives CASSPRASRSSTTGELFF.

This clonotype was observed at least ten times. The J gene is TRBJ1-3, the V gene TRBV3-1; D call uncertain. The germline CDR1 and CDR2 sequences are LGHDT and YNNKEL (reference sequence). This CDR3 has 15 amino acids. V was shortened by 0 bases and J by 3 bases, with 9 bases between the two germline ends. The CDR3 DNA reads as TGTGCCAGCAGCCAAGATCCCCTGAGTGGAAACACCATATATTTT. Translation gives CASSQDPLSGNTIYF.

Details on this clonotype: Just one base apart from a much larger clone, this may be a read error. The genes are TRBV7-2 and TRBJ1-3; D uncertain. In germline, CDR1 is SGHTA, CDR2 FQGNSA. V shed 8 bases and J shed 7 bases, with 15 bases lying between them. The CDR3 sequence is 13 residues long. In DNA, the CDR3 is TGTGCCAGCGGCCATTCCTCCGGGAACACCATATATTTT. Amino acids: CASGHSSGNTIYF.

This clonotype was counted between two and nine times. The chain links TRBV24-1 to TRBJ2-1; the D gene is possibly TRBD2 (6 bases). Germline CDR1 reads KGHDR; CDR2 reads SFDVKD. V was cut by 5 bases and J by 8 bases, with 15 bases left in between. This CDR3 spans 14 amino acids. Here the CDR3 reads CATSGSGRYDEQFF. CDR3 in DNA: TGTGCCACCAGTGGATCGGGGAGGTACGATGAGCAGTTCTTC.

There are many counts of this clonotype. This chain uses TRBV6-1 with TRBJ1-6, with 10 bases fitting TRBD1. This CDR3 spans 16 amino acids. Per the germline V gene, CDR1 is MNHNS and CDR2 is SASEGT. Trimming took 1 base from V and 14 from J; bases not matched to a gene: 11. DNA for the CDR3: TGTGCCAGCAGTGAAGAAAATCGGGGGACAGGGGAATCCCTCCACTTT. It codes for CASSEENRGTGESLHF.

This clonotype was observed at least ten times. V is TRBV5-1 and J is TRBJ2-7; D is perhaps TRBD2 (6 bases). Germline V gene data show CDR1 as SGHRS and CDR2 as YFSETQ. V gave up 0 bases and J gave up 4 bases, with 11 bases separating them. This CDR3 spans 14 amino acids. Here the CDR3 DNA reads TGCGCCAGCAGCTTGGGACTAGAAGGTTACGAGCAGTACTTC. It codes for CASSLGLEGYEQYF.

This clonotype was seen a few times. A clone one base away is much larger, so this may be a read error. The chain is built from TRBV18 and TRBJ1-1; maybe TRBD1 (6 bases). Trimming stripped 10 bases from V and 4 bases from J, with 25 bases between. The germline V gene has CDR1 KGHSH and CDR2 LQKENI. CDR3 length equals 16 residues. In DNA, the CDR3 is TGTGCCAACTCGTCCGCGGAGACTACCAGGGGCACTGAAGCTTTCTTT. It translates to CANSSAETTRGTEAFF.

The chain combines TRBV7-6 with TRBJ2-2, with D perhaps matching TRBD2 (6 bases). V shed 1 base and J shed 5 bases, with 17 bases lying between them. The germline CDR1 and CDR2 sequences are SGHVS and FNYEAQ. The length of the CDR3 is 17 residues. CDR3 region: CASSLGPAGERTGELFF. Here the CDR3 DNA reads TGTGCCAGCAGCTTAGGCCCAGCGGGTGAGAGGACCGGGGAGCTGTTTTTT.

This clonotype was observed at least ten times. V gene TRBV20-1 combines with J gene TRBJ2-7, with 11 positions matching TRBD2. CDR1 is DFQATT and CDR2 is SNEGSKA in the germline V gene (reference sequence). The CDR3 is made up of 14 amino acids. Trimming removed 6 bases from V and 6 bases from J; junction bases left unmatched: 10. CDR3 sequence reads: CSAPSGGSSGEQYF. The CDR3 DNA reads TGCAGTGCCCCTAGCGGGGGGTCCAGCGGCGAGCAGTACTTC.

The chain couples TRBV5-5 to TRBJ1-4; D is unclear. Germline CDR1 and CDR2: SGHKS and YYEKEE (reference sequence). This CDR3 is built from 17 residues. The V and J ends lost 2 bases and 8 bases respectively, with 22 bases between them. The CDR3: CASSFADFDYVVEKLFF. The DNA for the CDR3 is TGTGCCAGCAGCTTCGCCGACTTTGACTACGTCGTCGAAAAACTGTTTTTT. Looking up the rest from reference TRBV5-5 and TRBJ1-4 gives the full variable domain: DAGVTQSPTHLIKTRGQQVTLRCSPISGHKSVSWYQQVLGQGPQFIFQYYEKEERGRGNFPDRFSARQFPNYSSELNVNALLLGDSALYLCASSFADFDYVVEKLFFGSGTQLSVL.

This chain connects TRBV20-1 to TRBJ1-6; D possibly corresponds to TRBD1 (5 bases). CDR1 is DFQATT, CDR2 SNEGSKA, per germline (reference sequence). The CDR3 contains 14 residues. V was cut by 6 bases and J by 5 bases, with 14 bases left in between. Here the CDR3 reads CSARQDINNSPLHF. Written as DNA, the CDR3 is TGCAGTGCCCGGCAGGACATAAATAATTCACCCCTCCACTTT.

This clonotype was counted only a few times. This sequence joins TRBV27 and TRBJ2-1; a possible D gene is TRBD1 (5 bases). Germline V gene lookup returns CDR1 MNHEY and CDR2 SMNVEV (reference sequence). Trimming took 7 bases from V and 0 from J, leaving 7 bases between them. This CDR3 is 13 amino acids long. CDR3 sequence (DNA): TGTGCCAGCAAAGGGGTCTCCTACAATGAGCAGTTCTTC. Translation: CASKGVSYNEQFF.

The V call is TRBV18, the J call TRBJ2-7, with 7 bases fitting TRBD1. Trimming took 4 bases from V and 1 from J; bases not matched to a gene: 7. This CDR3 is built from 15 residues. Germline V lookup: CDR1 KGHSH, CDR2 LQKENI. For the CDR3, the DNA is TGTGCCAGCTCACTAAAGACAGGGATATCCTACGAGCAGTACTTC. It specifies CASSLKTGISYEQYF.

Remarks on this clonotype: A much larger clone lies a single base off, so this may be a read error. The chain has TRBV5-1 and TRBJ1-2; D unclear. The CDR3 spans 14 residues. Germline V gives CDR1 SGHRS, CDR2 YFSETQ. The CDR3: CASSLSVNSYGYAF. CDR3 nucleotides: TGCGCCAGCAGCTTGAGCGTCAACAGCTATGGCTACGCCTTC.

This rearrangement joins TRBV3-1 to TRBJ1-2; D might be TRBD1 (6 bases). The CDR3 extends over 12 amino acids. Looked up from germline, CDR1 is LGHDT and CDR2 is YNNKEL (reference sequence). Trimming removed 6 bases from V and 8 bases from J, with 13 bases in between. This chain's CDR3 is CASRQTGQGYTF. The CDR3 nucleotides are TGTGCCAGCAGGCAAACAGGGCAGGGCTACACCTTC.

This clonotype was seen repeatedly, ten times or more. The chain combines TRBV29-1 with TRBJ2-5; D may be TRBD1 (6 bases). The CDR3 is 13 amino acids. The germline V gene has CDR1 SQVTM and CDR2 ANQGSEA. Trimming removed 7 bases at V and 4 bases at J, with 16 bases between. The CDR3 coding sequence is TGCAGCGGTGTCACAGGGTTTGGAGAGACCCAGTACTTC. It yields the protein CSGVTGFGETQYF.

Many counts were recorded for this clonotype. The chain uses TRBV12-3 or TRBV12-4 and TRBJ1-5, with a tentative D call TRBD1 (5 bases). Trimming removed 0 bases at V and 6 bases at J, with 9 bases between. The CDR3 is 14 amino acids. This CDR3 is CASSLAGAGQPQHF. As DNA, the CDR3 is TGTGCCAGCAGTTTAGCCGGGGCGGGTCAGCCCCAGCATTTT.